A selection of T cell receptor beta chains follows, all from one sample in a study of cytomegalovirus exposure and HLA in healthy donors. Profiled with immunoSEQ multiplex PCR; TCRdb holds only in-frame clones, not every one. The listing contains 150,000 to 250,000 clones. Input material: PBMCs. These receptors came from a boy aged 5-17 years in good health and CMV-seronegative. Both conserved end residues are part of each CDR3. Fields, in order: V gene, D gene, J gene, CDR3 DNA, CDR3 protein. D genes are given only for firm matches.

>TRBV11-3|-|TRBJ2-1
TGTGCCAGCAGCACCCACAGGGTCCCCTACAATGAGCAGTTCTTC
CASSTHRVPYNEQFF
>TRBV19|-|TRBJ1-6
TGTGCCAGTAGTACCAGACAGAGCTCCTATAATTCACCCCTCCACTTT
CASSTRQSSYNSPLHF
>TRBV9|TRBD2|TRBJ2-2
TGTGCCAGCAGCGACCCCTCTAGCGGGAGGAACACCGGGGAGCTGTTTTTT
CASSDPSSGRNTGELFF
>TRBV29-1|-|TRBJ2-7
TGCAGCGTTTTGACCGGCGGGGCCGACGAGCAGTACTTC
CSVLTGGADEQYF
>TRBV2|-|TRBJ2-2
TGTGCCAGTGGGCAGGGGGGATCCGGGGAGCTGTTTTTT
CASGQGGSGELFF
>TRBV9|TRBD2|TRBJ2-5
TGTGCCAGCAGCGACGGACTAGCGTTCCAAGAGACCCAGTACTTC
CASSDGLAFQETQYF
>TRBV5-4|-|TRBJ1-1
TGTGCCAGCAGCGCAAGAGGACTTTTGAACACTGAAGCTTTCTTT
CASSARGLLNTEAFF
>TRBV19|TRBD1|TRBJ1-5
TGTGCCAGTCGTTTCTCAGGGGGCGGGTTTAATCAGCCCCAGCATTTT
CASRFSGGGFNQPQHF
>TRBV5-6|-|TRBJ2-7
TGTGCCAGCAGCGTCAGGACACGGCCGGGTGAGCAGTACTTC
CASSVRTRPGEQYF
>TRBV9|-|TRBJ2-5
TGTGCCAGCAGCGTAGAGTTCAGGGGAGAGACCCAGTACTTC
CASSVEFRGETQYF
>TRBV7-3|-|TRBJ1-2
TGTGCCAGCAGCTTAAATTCGGACTATGGCTACACCTTC
CASSLNSDYGYTF
>TRBV19|-|TRBJ2-3
TGTGCCAGTAGTCCGGGCACAGATACGCAGTATTTT
CASSPGTDTQYF
>TRBV5-6|-|TRBJ1-3
TGTGCCAGCAGCTTGCGGGCTGGAAACACCATATATTTT
CASSLRAGNTIYF
>TRBV5-1|-|TRBJ2-5
TGCGCCAGCAGCTTGGCAGGGTTGGACGAGGCCCAGTACTTC
CASSLAGLDEAQYF
>TRBV5-1|TRBD1|TRBJ1-2
TGCGCCAGCAGCCCATCTCCCGGGACAGGGGGAAATGGCTACACCTTC
CASSPSPGTGGNGYTF
>TRBV13|-|TRBJ1-5
TGTGCCAGCAGCTTTTCGGGGAATCAGCCCCAGCATTTT
CASSFSGNQPQHF
>TRBV6-6|-|TRBJ1-1
TGTGCCAGCAGTTACTCGCCAGGCGGGACTGAAGCTTTCTTT
CASSYSPGGTEAFF
>TRBV14|-|TRBJ2-3
TGTGCCAGCAGCCTGACTGGAATGCCCGTAGATACGCAGTATTTT
CASSLTGMPVDTQYF
>TRBV5-6|TRBD1|TRBJ1-2
TGTGCCAGCAGCTTGGATGAGGGGGCAGTCTATGGCTACACCTTC
CASSLDEGAVYGYTF
>TRBV19|-|TRBJ2-7
TGTGCCAGTAGTATAGATCTCTGGGGCCGTCGCGAGCAGTACTTC
CASSIDLWGRREQYF
>TRBV6-5|TRBD1|TRBJ1-3
TGTGCCAGTCAGGGGGCTGGTGGAAACACCATATATTTT
CASQGAGGNTIYF
>TRBV14|-|TRBJ1-2
TGTGCCAGCAGCCTTGACGGACTGGCCTATGGCTACACCTTC
CASSLDGLAYGYTF
>TRBV25-1|TRBD1|TRBJ1-4
TGTGCCAGCAGTGAATTAGGGACAGTTGATGAAAAACTGTTTTTT
CASSELGTVDEKLFF
>TRBV29-1|-|TRBJ1-3
TGCAGCGGCCGGACAGACCCGAACACCATATATTTT
CSGRTDPNTIYF
>TRBV5-1|TRBD2|TRBJ2-3
TGCGCCAGCAGCTTGGAAGCGGGGGCAAGCACAGATACGCAGTATTTT
CASSLEAGASTDTQYF
>TRBV28|-|TRBJ2-3
TGTGCCAGCAGTACACACGGGGGAAGCACAGATACGCAGTATTTT
CASSTHGGSTDTQYF
>TRBV19|-|TRBJ2-2
TGTGCCAGTAATTTCGGCGGGGAGCTGTTTTTT
CASNFGGELFF
>TRBV19|-|TRBJ1-2
TGTGCCAGTAGTGGCCCTAACTATGGCTACACCTTC
CASSGPNYGYTF
>TRBV19|-|TRBJ1-1
TGTGCCAGTAGTATAGGGGGCTCCACTGAAGCTTTCTTT
CASSIGGSTEAFF
>TRBV19|-|TRBJ1-5
TGTGCCAGTAGTATATCCCGCGAGGTCGCAAATCAGCCCCAGCATTTT
CASSISREVANQPQHF
>TRBV2|-|TRBJ2-7
TGTGCCAGCAGTGACAGGTTTTGGGAGCAGTACTTC
CASSDRFWEQYF
>TRBV7-9|-|TRBJ2-5
TGTGCCAGCAACCCCTGGGGGCGCGAGGGGAAAGAGACCCAGTACTTC
CASNPWGREGKETQYF
>TRBV5-1|-|TRBJ1-1
TGCGCCAGCAGCCTCATCGACAGTCAGAACACTGAAGCTTTCTTT
CASSLIDSQNTEAFF
>TRBV2|TRBD2|TRBJ2-7
TGTGCCGGACACGGGGGGGCCTACGAGCAGTACTTC
CAGHGGAYEQYF
>TRBV5-4|TRBD1|TRBJ2-1
TGTGCCAGCAGCTTGGGGGGACAGGGGTTCAGTGAGCAGTTCTTC
CASSLGGQGFSEQFF
>TRBV5-6|-|TRBJ2-7
TGTGCCAGCAGCTTGGGGCCCCTCGAGCAGTACTTC
CASSLGPLEQYF
>TRBV7-9|TRBD1|TRBJ1-5
TGTGCCAGCAGCCAGACAGGGGTTAGCAATCAGCCCCAGCATTTT
CASSQTGVSNQPQHF
>TRBV19|TRBD1|TRBJ1-1
TGTGCCAGTAGTAAGGCCCTGGGACAGGGCCCCATGACTGAAGCTTTCTTT
CASSKALGQGPMTEAFF
>TRBV4-1|-|TRBJ1-2
TGCGCCAGCAGCCAAGAAGGACAGACCTCTGGCTACACCTTC
CASSQEGQTSGYTF
>TRBV6-6|TRBD2|TRBJ2-7
TGTGCCAGCATACCGGGACTAGCGGGGGGGCCCCACGAGCAGTACTTC
CASIPGLAGGPHEQYF
>TRBV18|TRBD1|TRBJ1-6
TGTGCCAGCTCACCCGACTTGACAGGGAGCTCACCCCTCCACTTT
CASSPDLTGSSPLHF
>TRBV14|-|TRBJ2-3
TGTGCCAGCTCCAAAGGGGGCACAGATACGCAGTATTTT
CASSKGGTDTQYF
>TRBV27|TRBD1|TRBJ1-5
TGTGCCAGCCGGCGGCAGGGGGTCGGCAATCAGCCCCAGCATTTT
CASRRQGVGNQPQHF
>TRBV5-1|TRBD1|TRBJ2-7
TGCGCCAGCAGCCGGGACAGGACCTACGAGCAGTACTTC
CASSRDRTYEQYF
>TRBV11-2|-|TRBJ2-4
TGTGCCAGCAGCCCGAGACAGGAACTAGCCAAAAACATTCAGTACTTC
CASSPRQELAKNIQYF
>TRBV7-8|-|TRBJ1-3
TGTGCCAGCAGCACCTCGGGGAGAAACACCATATATTTT
CASSTSGRNTIYF
>TRBV28|TRBD1|TRBJ2-5
TGTGCCAGCACTTTTGGGACAGCTCTGACAGAGACCCAGTACTTC
CASTFGTALTETQYF
>TRBV5-4|-|TRBJ1-1
TGTGCCAGCAGCTTCTTTGGAGGATCCACTGAAGCTTTCTTT
CASSFFGGSTEAFF
>TRBV18|-|TRBJ2-2
TGTGCCAGCTCACCGGGGGGCACCGGGGAGCTGTTTTTT
CASSPGGTGELFF
>TRBV5-1|TRBD2|TRBJ2-3
TGCGCCAGCAGTAGCGGGGTGCTGCCAGATACGCAGTATTTT
CASSSGVLPDTQYF
>TRBV5-6|-|TRBJ1-1
TGTGCCAGCAGCTTGAGACAGACCATGAACACTGAAGCTTTCTTT
CASSLRQTMNTEAFF
>TRBV18|TRBD1|TRBJ2-7
TGTGCCAGCTCACCACAGGGACAGTACCACGAGCAGTACTTC
CASSPQGQYHEQYF
>TRBV6-1|-|TRBJ2-1
TGTGCCAGCAGTGAGCCCGGAAGGGGTTCGGAGGAGCAGTTCTTC
CASSEPGRGSEEQFF
>TRBV7-2|TRBD1|TRBJ1-4
TGTGCCAGCAGCGCACTGGACAGGTTGGGTGAAAAACTGTTTTTT
CASSALDRLGEKLFF
>TRBV7-2|TRBD2|TRBJ2-1
TGTGCCAGCAGCTTAGTTCTAGCGGGGGTGGATGAGCAGTTCTTC
CASSLVLAGVDEQFF
>TRBV5-1|-|TRBJ1-6
TGCGCCAGCAGCTTGACAGGGTATGATTCACCCCTCCACTTT
CASSLTGYDSPLHF